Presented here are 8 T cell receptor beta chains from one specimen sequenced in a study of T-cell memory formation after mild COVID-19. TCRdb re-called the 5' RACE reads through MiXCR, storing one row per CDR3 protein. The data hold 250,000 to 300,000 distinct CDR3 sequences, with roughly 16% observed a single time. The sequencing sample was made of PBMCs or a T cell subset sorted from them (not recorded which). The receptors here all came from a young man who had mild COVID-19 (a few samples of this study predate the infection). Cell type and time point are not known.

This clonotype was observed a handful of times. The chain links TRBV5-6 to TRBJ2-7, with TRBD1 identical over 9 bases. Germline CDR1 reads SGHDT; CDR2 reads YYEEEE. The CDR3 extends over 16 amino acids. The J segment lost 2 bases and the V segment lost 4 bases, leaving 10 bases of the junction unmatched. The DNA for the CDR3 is TGTGCCAGCAGCGGAGACAGGGGGGGACAAGCCTACGAGCAGTACTTC. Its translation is CASSGDRGGQAYEQYF.

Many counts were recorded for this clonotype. CDR3 amino acids: CASSFQGSGNNEQFF. In DNA, the CDR3 is TGCGCCAGCAGCTTCCAGGGTAGCGGGAACAATGAGCAGTTCTTC. The rearrangement joins TRBV5-1 to TRBJ2-1; TRBD2 matches 8 bases. This CDR3 has 15 residues. J was trimmed by 5 bases and V by 2 bases; bases with no gene match: 6. The germline V gene has CDR1 SGHRS and CDR2 YFSETQ.

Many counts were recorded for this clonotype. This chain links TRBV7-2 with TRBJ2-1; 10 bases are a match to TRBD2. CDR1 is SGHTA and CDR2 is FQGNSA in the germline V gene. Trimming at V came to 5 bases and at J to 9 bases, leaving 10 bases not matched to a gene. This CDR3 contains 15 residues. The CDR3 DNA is TGTGCCAGCAGCCAGCGGGGGGGCCGTTTCGGTGAGCAGTTCTTC. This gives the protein CASSQRGGRFGEQFF.

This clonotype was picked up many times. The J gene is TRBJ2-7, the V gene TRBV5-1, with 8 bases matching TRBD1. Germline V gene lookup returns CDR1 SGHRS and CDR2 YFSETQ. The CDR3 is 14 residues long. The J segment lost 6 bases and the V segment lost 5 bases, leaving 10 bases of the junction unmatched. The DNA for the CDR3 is TGCGCCAGCAGTGATATTCAGGGGGCTACCGAGCAGTACTTC. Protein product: CASSDIQGATEQYF.

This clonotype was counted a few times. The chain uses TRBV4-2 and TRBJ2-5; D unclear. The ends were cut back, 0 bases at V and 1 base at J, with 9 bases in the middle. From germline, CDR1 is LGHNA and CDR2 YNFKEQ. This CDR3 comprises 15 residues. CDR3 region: CASSQEEALQETQYF. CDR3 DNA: TGTGCCAGCAGCCAAGAGGAAGCCCTCCAAGAGACCCAGTACTTC.

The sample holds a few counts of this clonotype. In DNA, the CDR3 is TGTGCCAGCGGGGTGCCAGCCGGAGAGACCCAGTACTTC. It codes for CASGVPAGETQYF. The chain recombines TRBV7-2 with TRBJ2-5; D gene unclear. The V end lost 8 bases, the J end lost 4 bases, and 14 bases lay between the germline ends. CDR3 size: 13 residues. Germline CDR1 SGHTA, CDR2 FQGNSA.

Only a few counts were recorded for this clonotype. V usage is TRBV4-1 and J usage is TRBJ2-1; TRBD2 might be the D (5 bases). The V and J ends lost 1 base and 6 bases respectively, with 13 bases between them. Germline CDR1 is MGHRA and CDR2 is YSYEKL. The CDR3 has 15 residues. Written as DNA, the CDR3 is TGCGCCAGCAGCCAAGTTAGCCTAGAGGGCAATGAGCAGTTCTTC. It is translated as CASSQVSLEGNEQFF.

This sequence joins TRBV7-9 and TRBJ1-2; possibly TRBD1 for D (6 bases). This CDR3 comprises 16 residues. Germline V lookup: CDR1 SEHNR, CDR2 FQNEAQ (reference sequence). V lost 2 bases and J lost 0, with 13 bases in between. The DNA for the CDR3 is TGTGCCAGCAGCTTACCCAGCCGGACAGCTAACTATGGCTACACCTTC. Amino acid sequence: CASSLPSRTANYGYTF.